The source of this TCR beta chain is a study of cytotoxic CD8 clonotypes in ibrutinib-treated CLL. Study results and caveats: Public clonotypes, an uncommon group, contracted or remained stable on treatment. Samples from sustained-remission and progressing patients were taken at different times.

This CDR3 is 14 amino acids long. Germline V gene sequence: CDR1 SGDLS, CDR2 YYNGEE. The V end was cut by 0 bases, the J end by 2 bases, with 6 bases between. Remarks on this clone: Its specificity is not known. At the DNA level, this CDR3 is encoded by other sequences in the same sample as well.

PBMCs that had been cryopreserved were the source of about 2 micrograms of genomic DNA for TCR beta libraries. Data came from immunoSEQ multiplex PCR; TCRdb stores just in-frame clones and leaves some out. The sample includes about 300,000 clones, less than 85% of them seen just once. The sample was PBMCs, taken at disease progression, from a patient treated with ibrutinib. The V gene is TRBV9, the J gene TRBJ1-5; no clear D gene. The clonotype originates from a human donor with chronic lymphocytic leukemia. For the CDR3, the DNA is TGTGCCAGCAGCGTAGGAGTCGGCAATCAGCCCCAGCATTTT. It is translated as CASSVGVGNQPQHF.